Presented here are 13 T cell receptor beta chains from one specimen sequenced in a study of blood T cells in healthy people across ages. A J-beta primer mix and a sample-barcoded 5' primer were used in a second PCR of about 7 to 12 cycles. TCRdb analysed the 5' RACE reads with MiXCR anew, one entry per CDR3 protein. The sample yields roughly 1,700,000 distinct CDR3 sequences, about 30% seen once. Source material: blood. Receptor source: a woman under 40 in good health.

The chain couples TRBV25-1 to TRBJ2-7; weak D call: TRBD1 (5 bases). Trimming left V 5 bases short and J 3 bases short, with 14 bases between. This CDR3 region has 14 residues. Germline CDR1 is MGHDK and CDR2 is SYGVNS. The CDR3 protein is CASSNPSQDYEQYF. The CDR3 bases are TGTGCCAGCAGTAACCCGTCACAGGACTACGAGCAGTACTTC.

There are many counts of this clonotype. V is TRBV10-3 and J is TRBJ2-7; D may be TRBD1 or TRBD2 (6 bases each). V was shortened by 3 bases and J by 3 bases, with 9 bases between the two germline ends. Looked up from germline, CDR1 is ENHRY and CDR2 is SYGVKD. The CDR3 length is 13 residues. For the CDR3, the DNA is TGTGCCATCAGTGACGGGGGCGTCTACGAGCAGTACTTC. Protein: CAISDGGVYEQYF.

In its sample, this clonotype was seen many times. An end of the junction does not agree with germline; a read error may underlie this. V and J are TRBV6-1 and TRBJ2-6; D ambiguous. Germline CDR1 reads MNHNS; CDR2 reads SASEGT. The CDR3 length is 14 residues. The CDR3 protein is CACSEGSGANVLTF. The DNA for the CDR3 is TGTGCCTGCAGTGAAGGGTCTGGGGCCAACGTCCTGACTTTC.

The chain links TRBV11-2 to TRBJ2-3, with TRBD2 matching over 9 bases. This CDR3 is 16 amino acids long. Germline V gene data show CDR1 as SGHAT and CDR2 as FQNNGV. After removal of 7 bases from V and 3 bases from J, the junction contained 11 bases not matched to a gene. DNA of the CDR3: TGTGCCAGCAACCGGGGGCGGGGGGGTTCTACAGATACGCAGTATTTT. Translating gives CASNRGRGGSTDTQYF.

There are many counts of this clonotype. J is TRBJ2-7 and V is TRBV7-2; 14 positions match TRBD2. Unmatched junction bases numbered 5, after V lost 3 bases and J lost 4 bases. CDR1 is SGHTA, CDR2 FQGNSA, per germline. This CDR3 contains 16 residues. CDR3: CASSFGLAGGGYEQYF. In DNA form, the CDR3 reads TGTGCCAGCAGCTTCGGACTAGCGGGGGGCGGTTACGAGCAGTACTTC.

The V call is TRBV28, the J call TRBJ1-6, with TRBD1 identical over 8 bases. V lost 6 bases and J lost 10; bases outside the gene matches: 11. This CDR3 has 15 residues. CDR1 is MDHEN, CDR2 SYDVKM, per germline. The CDR3 reads CASSPSGTGRSPLHF. CDR3 in DNA: TGTGCCAGCAGCCCATCCGGGACAGGTCGCTCACCCCTCCACTTT. The full variable domain, rest sourced from reference TRBV28 and TRBJ1-6, is DVKVTQSSRYLVKRTGEKVFLECVQDMDHENMFWYRQDPGLGLRLIYFSYDVKMKEKGDIPEGYSVSREKKERFSLILESASTNQTSMYLCASSPSGTGRSPLHFGNGTRLTVT.

This chain joins TRBV6-1 and TRBJ2-1; either TRBD1 or TRBD2 may fit D (6 bases each). Trimming pared 11 bases from V and 0 bases from J, leaving 14 bases between. CDR1 and CDR2 (germline): MNHNS, SASEGT. The CDR3 spans 14 residues. The CDR3 reads CAGGTLSSYNEQFF. DNA for the CDR3: TGTGCCGGGGGGACATTGAGCTCCTACAATGAGCAGTTCTTC.

This clonotype has a handful of counts. V gene TRBV11-2 combines with J gene TRBJ2-1, with a tentative D call TRBD2 (6 bases). Per germline, CDR1 SGHAT and CDR2 FQNNGV. With 5 bases removed from V and 7 bases from J, the gap between germline ends came to 18 bases. The CDR3 is made up of 15 amino acids. The CDR3 region has the DNA TGTGCCAGCAGCCCCGGGACTGCAGTATGGAATGAGCAGTTCTTC. Its protein product is CASSPGTAVWNEQFF.

This clonotype was counted a few times. V gene TRBV5-4 combines with J gene TRBJ2-7, with D possibly being TRBD2 (6 bases). V was trimmed by 0 bases and J by 4 bases, leaving 17 bases between them. The CDR3 contains 16 residues. Germline CDR1 is SGHNT and CDR2 is YYREEE (reference sequence). CDR3 amino acids: CASSLGGTSLFYEQYF. Written as DNA, the CDR3 is TGTGCCAGCAGCTTGGGCGGGACCAGCCTTTTTTACGAGCAGTACTTC.

The J gene is TRBJ2-1, the V gene TRBV7-2; 15 bases match TRBD2. The CDR3 sequence is 14 residues long. CDR1 and CDR2 from the germline V gene are SGHTA and FQGNSA. Unmatched junction bases numbered 8, after V lost 5 bases and J lost 15 bases. This CDR3 is CASSLRTSGGDSFF. CDR3 sequence (DNA): TGTGCCAGCAGCCTCCGGACTAGCGGGGGGGACTCGTTCTTC.

This clonotype appeared a few times. The J gene is TRBJ2-7, the V gene TRBV7-8; TRBD1 matches at 7 bases. V gave up 5 bases and J gave up 2 bases; unmatched junction bases: 9. This CDR3 region has 15 residues. CDR1 and CDR2 (germline): SGHVS, FQNEAQ. The CDR3 region has the DNA TGTGCCAGCAGCCAGCTCGTAGGGGGCACCTACGAGCAGTACTTC. This gives the protein CASSQLVGGTYEQYF. Full variable domain (rest looked up from reference TRBV7-8 and TRBJ2-7): GAGVSQSPRYKVAKRGQDVALRCDPISGHVSLFWYQQALGQGPEFLTYFQNEAQLDKSGLPSDRFFAERPEGSVSTLKIQRTQQEDSAVYLCASSQLVGGTYEQYFGPGTRLTVT.

The rearrangement joins TRBV2 to TRBJ2-5; 11 bases align to TRBD2. The ends lost 8 bases at V and 1 base at J; junction bases unmatched: 3. Germline V CDR1 and CDR2: SNHLY, FYNNEI. The length of the CDR3 is 14 residues. The CDR3 DNA is TGTGCCAGCGGACTAGCGGGTCTCCAAGAGACCCAGTACTTC. This gives the protein CASGLAGLQETQYF.

The rearrangement links TRBV11-2 to TRBJ1-1; D remains ambiguous. This CDR3 spans 11 amino acids. V gave up 7 bases and J gave up 6 bases, with 9 bases separating them. Germline assignment: CDR1 SGHAT and CDR2 FQNNGV. CDR3 bases: TGTGCCAGCACCGTGGACGCTGAAGCTTTCTTT. It translates to CASTVDAEAFF.